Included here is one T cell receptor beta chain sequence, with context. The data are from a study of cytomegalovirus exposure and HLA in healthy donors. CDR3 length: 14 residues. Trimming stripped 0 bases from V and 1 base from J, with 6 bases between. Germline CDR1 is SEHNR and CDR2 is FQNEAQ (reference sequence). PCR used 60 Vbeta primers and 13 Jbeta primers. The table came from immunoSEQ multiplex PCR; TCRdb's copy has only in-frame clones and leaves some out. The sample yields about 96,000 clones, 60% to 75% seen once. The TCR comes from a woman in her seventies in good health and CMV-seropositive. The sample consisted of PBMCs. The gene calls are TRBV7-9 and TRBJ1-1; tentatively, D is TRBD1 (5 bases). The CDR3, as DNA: TGTGCCAGCAGCTTAGCGGGGCAGAACACTGAAGCTTTCTTT. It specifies CASSLAGQNTEAFF.